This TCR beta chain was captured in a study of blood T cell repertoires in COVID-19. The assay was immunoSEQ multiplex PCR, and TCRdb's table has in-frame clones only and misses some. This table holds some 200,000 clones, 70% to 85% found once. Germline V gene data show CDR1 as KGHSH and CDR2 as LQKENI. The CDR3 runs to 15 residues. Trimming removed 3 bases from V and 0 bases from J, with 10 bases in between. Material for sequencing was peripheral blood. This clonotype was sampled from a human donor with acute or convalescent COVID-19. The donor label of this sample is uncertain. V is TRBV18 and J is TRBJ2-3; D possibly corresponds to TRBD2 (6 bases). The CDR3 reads CASSPDYRSTDTQYF. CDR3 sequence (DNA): TGTGCCAGCTCACCGGACTACAGAAGCACAGATACGCAGTATTTT. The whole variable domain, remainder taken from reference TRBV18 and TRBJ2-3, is NAGVMQNPRHLVRRRGQEARLRCSPMKGHSHVYWYRQLPEEGLKFMVYLQKENIIDESGMPKERFSAEFPKEGPSILRIQQVVRGDSAAYFCASSPDYRSTDTQYFGPGTRLTVL.